The rows below give T cell receptor beta chains drawn from one sample of a study of T cell changes during pregnancy in multiple sclerosis. Some clones are missing from TCRdb's copy, which holds only in-frame ones; the method was immunoSEQ multiplex PCR. This sample has 40,000 to 50,000 clones, with 90% found just once. Sequenced material: CD4+ T cells from peripheral blood mononuclear cells, taken before pregnancy. The source of these receptors is a female donor with multiple sclerosis, enrolled in a pregnancy study. CDR3s include the opening cysteine and the closing phenylalanine or tryptophan. D genes are given only for firm matches. Size is omitted from some rows. Given values are once, few, many or a class for expanded clones.

TRBJ1-5 | TRBD1 | TRBV19 | NA | CASSDRVWNQPQHF | TGTGCCAGTAGTGACAGGGTGTGGAATCAGCCCCAGCATTTT
TRBJ1-1 | NA | TRBV2 | NA | CASSENPARTEAFF | TGTGCCAGCAGTGAAAACCCAGCGCGCACTGAAGCTTTCTTT
TRBJ1-3 | TRBD1 | TRBV19 | NA | CASSIQQGPSGNTIYF | TGTGCCAGTAGTATTCAACAGGGGCCCTCTGGAAACACCATATATTTT
TRBJ1-2 | NA | TRBV5-4 | once | CASKGWGERYGYTF | TGTGCCAGCAAAGGATGGGGGGAGAGGTATGGCTACACCTTC
TRBJ2-1 | NA | TRBV6-5 | once | CASSYLGWDNEQFF | TGTGCCAGCAGTTACCTAGGTTGGGACAATGAGCAGTTCTTC
TRBJ2-2 | NA | TRBV6-1 | NA | CASSLEGGTGELFF | TGTGCCAGCAGTCTCGAGGGGGGGACCGGGGAGCTGTTTTTT
TRBJ2-1 | TRBD2 | TRBV5-4 | NA | CASSLAGGGSYNEQFF | TGTGCCAGCAGCTTGGCCGGCGGGGGCTCCTACAATGAGCAGTTCTTC
TRBJ1-1 | TRBD1 | TRBV4-1 | NA | CASSQDGRFGRGRRDTEAFF | TGCGCCAGCAGCCAAGATGGGAGGTTTGGCAGGGGGCGCCGGGACACTGAAGCTTTCTTT
TRBJ1-2 | TRBD1 | TRBV10-3 | NA | CAIKGDRYGYTF | TGTGCCATCAAGGGGGACAGGTATGGCTACACCTTC
TRBJ2-3 | TRBD1 | TRBV28 | NA | CASSFGRGSTDTQYF | TGTGCCAGCAGTTTCGGCAGGGGGAGCACAGATACGCAGTATTTT
TRBJ1-5 | NA | TRBV2 | NA | CASSEGGTGNQPQHF | TGTGCCAGCAGTGAAGGAGGTACAGGGAATCAGCCCCAGCATTTT
TRBJ1-1 | TRBD1 | TRBV5-1 | NA | CASSSGQGAWTEAFF | TGCGCCAGCAGCTCGGGACAGGGGGCTTGGACTGAAGCTTTCTTT
TRBJ2-7 | TRBD1 | TRBV5-1 | NA | CASSVRDRSYEQYF | TGCGCCAGCAGCGTCCGGGACAGATCCTACGAGCAGTACTTC
TRBJ1-1 | NA | TRBV19 | NA | CASTTGVRETAFF | TGTGCCAGTACAACGGGGGTGAGAGAGACGGCTTTCTTT
TRBJ1-1 | TRBD1 | TRBV6-1 | NA | CASRGQTNTEAFF | TGTGCCAGTCGGGGACAGACGAACACTGAAGCTTTCTTT
TRBJ2-7 | TRBD1 | TRBV11-2 | NA | CASSPHRDRANREQYF | TGTGCCAGCAGCCCCCATCGGGACAGGGCGAATCGCGAGCAGTACTTC
TRBJ1-2 | NA | TRBV6-1 | NA | CASLGLSYGYTF | TGTGCCAGCCTCGGACTCAGCTATGGCTACACCTTC
TRBJ2-7 | TRBD2 | TRBV2 | NA | CASSLGLAGGNF | TGTGCCAGCAGTTTGGGACTAGCGGGAGGTAACTTC
TRBJ1-1 | NA | TRBV5-1 | NA | CASSLTPTDTEAFF | TGCGCCAGCAGCCTAACCCCTACAGACACTGAAGCTTTCTTT
TRBJ1-2 | NA | TRBV19 | NA | CASQGPRLTGRANYGYTF | TGTGCCAGCCAAGGTCCGAGATTAACAGGCCGAGCTAACTATGGCTACACCTTC
TRBJ1-6 | NA | TRBV6-5 | once | CASSYSQYEYNSPLHF | TGTGCCAGCAGTTACTCGCAGTATGAATATAATTCACCCCTCCACTTT
TRBJ1-2 | NA | TRBV6-1 | NA | CASSPTGGADGYTF | TGTGCCAGCAGCCCTACGGGGGGAGCCGATGGCTACACCTTC
TRBJ1-1 | TRBD1 | TRBV7-2 | medium-sized | CASSSTERTGGVKRTEAFF | TGTGCCAGCAGCTCCACAGAGAGGACAGGGGGCGTTAAGAGAACTGAAGCTTTCTTT
TRBJ2-3 | TRBD1 | TRBV9 | NA | CASSARTGGNTDTQYF | TGTGCCAGCAGCGCGCGGACAGGGGGAAACACAGATACGCAGTATTTT
TRBJ1-4 | NA | TRBV27 | NA | CASSLYVTEVPATNEKLFF | TGTGCCAGCAGTTTATATGTGACAGAAGTACCAGCAACTAATGAAAAACTGTTTTTT
TRBJ1-5 | NA | TRBV4-1 | NA | CASSPDPGHADSNQPQHF | TGCGCCAGCAGCCCCGATCCGGGACATGCGGATAGCAATCAGCCCCAGCATTTT
TRBJ1-2 | NA | TRBV30 | NA | CAWSDRVFGGYTF | TGTGCCTGGAGTGACAGGGTATTTGGCGGCTACACCTTC
TRBJ1-1 | NA | TRBV7-9 | NA | CASRPGLNTEAFF | TGTGCCAGCAGGCCGGGATTGAACACTGAAGCTTTCTTT
TRBJ1-5 | NA | TRBV28 | NA | CASSFARDQPQHF | TGTGCCAGCAGTTTTGCCAGGGATCAGCCCCAGCATTTT